These 20 T cell receptor beta chains were all obtained from the same sample, sequenced in a study of tumor-infiltrating lymphocytes in primary liver carcinoma. The authors made TCR beta cDNA from roughly 480 ng total RNA with a constant-region primer. Three nested multiplex PCR rounds of slightly modified ARM-PCR generated TCR beta libraries. Primers for the first two PCR rounds were TRBV1-TRBV30 forward primers and a C-beta reverse primer (approximately 10 cycles per round). TCRdb reanalysed the multiplex PCR reads using MiXCR and keeps one entry per CDR3 protein. The sample lists about 21,000 distinct CDR3 sequences; around 76% were seen once. For each extraction, RNA and DNA were obtained together from about 19-30 mg of unsorted bulk tissue. The sequenced material came from liver tumor tissue from sampling region 1. Subset described: tumor region T1, superior pole. The receptors stem from a man aged 35 to 55 with primary liver carcinoma and hepatitis B virus infection.

In its sample, this clonotype was seen once. A much larger clone sits a single nucleotide away, making a read error possible. The chain carries TRBV5-1 and TRBJ1-1, with a possible D match to TRBD1 (6 bases). Trimming took 8 bases from V and 5 from J, leaving 22 bases between them. Germline values: CDR1 SGHRS, CDR2 YFSETQ. This CDR3 spans 15 amino acids. CDR3 DNA sequence: TGCGCCAGAGGCTCTTCCGGACAGTCGTTGACTGAAGCTTTCTTT. Its protein product is CARGSSGQSLTEAFF. The whole variable domain, remainder taken from reference TRBV5-1 and TRBJ1-1, is KAGVTQTPRYLIKTRGQQVTLSCSPISGHRSVSWYQQTPGQGLQFLFEYFSETQRNKGNFPGRFSGRQFSNSRSEMNVSTLELGDSALYLCARGSSGQSLTEAFFGQGTRLTVV.

As to this clonotype: At one boundary the junction diverges from the germline segment, which might be a read error. The chain links TRBV11-3 to TRBJ2-1; the match to TRBD2 covers 7 bases. This CDR3 is 15 amino acids long. CDR1 and CDR2 from the germline V gene are SGHNT and YENEEA. The CDR3 here is CTSSAGTIGINEQFF. In DNA form, the CDR3 reads TGTACCAGCAGCGCCGGGACTATAGGGATTAATGAGCAGTTCTTC.

As to this clonotype: This CDR3 fails to terminate in the conserved phenylalanine or tryptophan, so it likely reflects a read error. The chain uses TRBV6-5 and TRBJ2-2; a possible D gene is TRBD1 (5 bases). CDR3 length: 14 residues. Germline V CDR1 and CDR2: MNHEY, SVGAGI. The CDR3 protein is CAIKDIRNAGELFY. In nucleotides, the CDR3 is TGTGCCATCAAGGACATAAGGAACGCCGGGGAGCTGTTTTAT.

This clonotype is judged medium-sized (0.01 to 0.1%). The rearrangement joins TRBV10-3 to TRBJ1-1; D remains ambiguous. The germline gives CDR1 ENHRY, CDR2 SYGVKD. The germline V and J ends were trimmed by 3 bases and 1 base, with 9 bases remaining between them. This CDR3 spans 14 amino acids. CDR3 in amino acids: CAISDRYTNTEAFF. In nucleotides, the CDR3 is TGTGCCATCAGTGACCGCTACACGAACACTGAAGCTTTCTTT.

In the case of this clonotype: A much larger clone lies a single base off, so this may be a read error. V gene TRBV4-1 combines with J gene TRBJ1-5; perhaps TRBD1 as D (5 bases). Germline loops: CDR1 MGHRA, CDR2 YSYEKL. V lost 6 bases and J 1 base, leaving 13 bases between the germline ends. The CDR3 extends over 15 amino acids. The CDR3 coding sequence is TGCGCCAGCAGACCCATAGAGGGGAGCAATCAGCCCCAGCATTTT. Protein sequence: CASRPIEGSNQPQHF.

This clonotype was seen many times. The chain links TRBV11-2 to TRBJ2-7; possibly TRBD1 for D (6 bases). This CDR3 comprises 16 residues. The V end lost 5 bases, the J end lost 2 bases, and 19 bases lay between the germline ends. CDR1 and CDR2 from the germline V gene are SGHAT and FQNNGV. CDR3 nucleotide sequence: TGTGCCAGCAGCGTCAGGGGCAGGGATCCTACCTACGAGCAGTACTTC. It translates to CASSVRGRDPTYEQYF.

In the case of this clonotype: Relative to the germline gene, one junction end is altered; a read error may explain this. V and J are TRBV18 and TRBJ2-7, with 9 nucleotides matching TRBD2. The CDR3 has 16 residues. Per the germline V gene, CDR1 is KGHSH and CDR2 is LQKENI. DNA for the CDR3: TGTGCCAGCTCACCAAGCGGAGGGACTAGCCCCTACGAGCAGTACTTT. It codes for CASSPSGGTSPYEQYF.

Concerning this clonotype: An end of the junction differs from the germline gene, which may be a read error. In DNA, the CDR3 is TGTGCCAGCAGTTACCCAGAGCTGAACACCGAAGCATACTTT. Protein: CASSYPELNTEAYF. This rearrangement joins TRBV6-2 or TRBV6-3 to TRBJ1-1; D unclear. This CDR3 is 14 amino acids long. Germline lookup yields CDR1 MNHEY and CDR2 SVGEGT.

This sequence joins TRBV4-1 and TRBJ2-1, with a weak D call TRBD2 (6 bases). The CDR3 contains 17 residues. Deletions cut 0 bases from V and 12 bases from J, with 24 bases between. Looked up from germline, CDR1 is MGHRA and CDR2 is YSYEKL. The CDR3 loop is CASSQDLPTRSGFGQFF. CDR3 DNA: TGCGCCAGCAGCCAAGATCTGCCGACTAGAAGTGGGTTCGGGCAGTTCTTC.

Details on this clonotype: The junction differs from germline at one of its ends, possibly a read error. The chain recombines TRBV4-3 with TRBJ2-7, with a tentative D call TRBD2 (6 bases). Germline V gene lookup returns CDR1 LGHNA and CDR2 YSLEER. This CDR3 is 15 amino acids long. The chain's CDR3 is CAGSQDRETSYEQYF. Written as DNA, the CDR3 is TGCGCCGGCAGCCAAGATCGGGAGACTTCCTACGAGCAGTACTTT.

Points on this clonotype: Because it lacks the conserved phenylalanine or tryptophan at the end, this CDR3 is likely a read error. The chain has TRBV5-4 and TRBJ2-7; 7 nucleotides line up with TRBD2. In germline, CDR1 is SGHNT, CDR2 YYREEE (reference sequence). Trimming removed 0 bases from V and 4 bases from J; junction bases left unmatched: 7. The CDR3 extends over 15 amino acids. The CDR3 DNA follows: TGTGCCAGCAGCTTGGGTCGCGGGAGCCTATACGAGCAGTACCTC. Amino acid sequence: CASSLGRGSLYEQYL.

A remark on this clonotype: Compared with germline, one end of the junction differs, possibly owing to a read error. The chain couples TRBV6-2 or TRBV6-3 to TRBJ2-3, with D possibly being TRBD2 (6 bases). This CDR3 spans 15 amino acids. CDR1 MNHEY and CDR2 SVGEGT come from the germline V gene. The CDR3 DNA reads TGTGTCAGCAAATACTCTGGACTAACGGGAGATACGCAGTATTTT. Encoded protein: CVSKYSGLTGDTQYF.

As for this clonotype: The CDR3 ends on some other residue instead of the conserved phenylalanine or tryptophan, so this is likely a read error. This chain joins TRBV10-3 and TRBJ1-5, with D hard to call. Germline V lookup: CDR1 ENHRY, CDR2 SYGVKD. V lost 5 bases, J lost 5 bases, and 13 bases lay in between. The CDR3 runs to 14 residues. CDR3 protein: CAISMYEGDQPQHL. The CDR3 bases are TGTGCCATCAGTATGTATGAGGGCGATCAGCCCCAGCATTTA.

The chain has TRBV18 and TRBJ1-5; D may be TRBD1 (6 bases). The V gene's germline CDR1 is KGHSH and CDR2 LQKENI. This CDR3 spans 17 amino acids. The V end lost 2 bases, the J end lost 3 bases, and 17 bases lay between the germline ends. CDR3 in amino acids: CASSPRGGPATNQPQHF. CDR3 nucleotide sequence: TGTGCCAGCTCACCAAGGGGGGGTCCCGCCACCAATCAGCCCCAGCATTTT.

On this clonotype itself: Its ends do not fully match the called genes, so a read error is possible. The V and J genes are TRBV4-1 and TRBJ2-2; D perhaps matches TRBD2 (5 bases). The CDR3 covers 14 residues. Germline V gives CDR1 MGHRA, CDR2 YSYEKL. CDR3 amino acids: CTSSQPLNTGELFF. The CDR3, as DNA: TGCACCAGCAGCCAACCTCTGAACACCGGGGAGCTATTTTTT.

As to this clonotype: Here the CDR3 omits its conserved ending phenylalanine or tryptophan, so a read error is the likely source. The V and J genes are TRBV11-2 and TRBJ2-2, with a tentative D call TRBD2 (6 bases). Germline CDR1 SGHAT, CDR2 FQNNGV. The CDR3 covers 17 residues. CDR3 DNA: TGTGCCAGCGGCTTAACATTAGGAGGGGCGAACACCTGGGAGCTGTTTATT. Translated, it gives CASGLTLGGANTWELFI.

A word on this clonotype: A read error may account for a junction end that differs from germline. V gene TRBV4-1 combines with J gene TRBJ1-6; D gene ambiguous. The CDR3 loop spans 15 amino acids. Germline values: CDR1 MGHRA, CDR2 YSYEKL. CDR3 bases: TGCGCCAGTAGCCAAGTTCGGGTTTCGGATTCACTCCTACACTTT. Translation gives CASSQVRVSDSLLHF.

This clonotype was seen a single time. The chain employs TRBV11-2 and TRBJ1-6; D perhaps matches TRBD1 (5 bases). In germline, CDR1 is SGHAT, CDR2 FQNNGV. The ends were cut back, 0 bases at V and 9 bases at J, with 12 bases in the middle. The CDR3 has 15 amino acids. The CDR3 DNA reads as TGTGCCAGCAGCTTAGAACAGGTGGCTTCTTCACCCCTCCACTTT. Translated, it gives CASSLEQVASSPLHF.

This clonotype was detected many times. J is TRBJ2-1 and V is TRBV4-1; D tentatively reads TRBD1 or TRBD2 (5 bases each). Looked up from germline, CDR1 is MGHRA and CDR2 is YSYEKL. The V and J ends lost 5 bases and 2 bases respectively, with 13 bases between them. The CDR3 loop spans 15 amino acids. CDR3 sequence: CASSGDGTAYNEQFF. The CDR3 DNA follows: TGCGCCAGCAGCGGTGACGGGACCGCCTACAATGAGCAGTTCTTC.

As to this clonotype: The final CDR3 position lacks the conserved phenylalanine or tryptophan, pointing to a likely read error. Because the CDR3's place on the DNA is in doubt, the DNA is left out and the CDR3 is given as listed by TCRdb. This rearrangement joins TRBV4-2 to TRBJ2-5. The CDR3 numbers 13 amino acids, ends counted. The V gene's germline CDR1 is LGHNA and CDR2 YNFKEQ. The CDR3 is CTSSQEPTETQCI.